This entry features one TCR beta chain sequence. These data are taken from a study of blood T cells in healthy people across ages. Extractions gave at least 5.5 micrograms of total RNA per sample. Germline assignment: CDR1 MDHEN and CDR2 SYDVKM. The V and J ends lost 3 bases and 7 bases, in that order; junction bases with no gene match: 8. This CDR3 region has 16 residues. Sample-barcoded 5' priming and a J-beta primer mix drove a second PCR of 7 to 11 cycles. From the 5' RACE reads, TCRdb called clonotypes with MiXCR, one entry per CDR3 protein. Of fewer than 2,000,000 distinct CDR3 sequences detected, roughly 30% appear once; the ten largest clones hold roughly 10%.

Sequenced material: blood. The origin of this receptor is a woman aged 25 to 39 in good health. The genes are TRBV28 and TRBJ2-1; 11 nucleotides line up with TRBD2. DNA of the CDR3: TGTGCCAGCAGTTTCAATAGCGGGGGGGTCGGGAATGAGCAGTTCTTC. Translation: CASSFNSGGVGNEQFF.